The T cell receptor (beta chain) under discussion was sequenced for a study of T cells after yellow fever vaccination. Study observations and caveats: Weaker, the secondary response peaked sooner, at day 5 versus 15. Sorted repertoires could include abundant contaminating clonotypes from bulk cells. The booster response re-showed most primary clones: approximately 97% CD4, 88% CD8.

This CDR3 spans 11 amino acids. Trimming stripped 8 bases from V and 6 bases from J, with 9 bases between. The germline V gene encodes CDR1 MNHEY and CDR2 SMNVEV (reference sequence). Researchers made TCR cDNA using 5'RACE template switching, and this step added a universal primer site and UMIs. TCRdb passed the 5' RACE reads through MiXCR, listing each CDR3 protein once. The sample lists over 250,000 distinct CDR3 sequences; approximately 4% were seen once. This clonotype showed up just a few times. Antigen: not known. The receptor comes from a man younger than 35 who received the YFV17D yellow fever vaccine. Sequencing used PBMCs, obtained 5 days after the yellow fever booster vaccination. The V call is TRBV27, the J call TRBJ2-3; D not certain. CDR3 coding DNA: TGTGCCAGCTCACGATGGGATACGCAGTATTTT. Translated: CASSRWDTQYF.